This T cell receptor beta chain was profiled in a study of CD8+CD57+ T cells in acquired aplastic anemia. Study-level background: Quantities of DNA derived from sorted CD4+ and CD8+ cells averaged roughly 3 ug. On average, healthy donors gave approximately 11 million reads for CD4+ cells.

Investigators profiled TCR beta VDJ and CDR3 from genomic DNA template. TCRdb re-called the reads through MiXCR, storing one row per CDR3 protein. The table has 400,000 to 450,000 distinct CDR3 sequences, about 70% seen once. Whole-study results and caveats: A significant difference in CD8+ Simpson's diversity between patients and controls was not found. Patients and controls shared some 30 CD8+ CDR3 sequences, highly expressed in patients.

This clonotype showed up just once. Antigen specificity is unknown. The CDR3 covers 13 residues. Germline CDR1 SGDLS, CDR2 YYNGEE. Between the trimmed V and J ends, which lost 0 bases and 6 bases, there was a span of 9 bases. Sequenced input: sorted CD4+, CD8+, or CD8+CD57+ T cells (not recorded which) from PBMCs. The clonotype comes from a human donor in good health, serving as a control. The chain has TRBV9 and TRBJ1-1; D uncertain. CDR3 sequence (DNA): TGTGCCAGCAGCGTAGCAAGGGCGGCTGAAGCTTTCTTT. It is translated as CASSVARAAEAFF.